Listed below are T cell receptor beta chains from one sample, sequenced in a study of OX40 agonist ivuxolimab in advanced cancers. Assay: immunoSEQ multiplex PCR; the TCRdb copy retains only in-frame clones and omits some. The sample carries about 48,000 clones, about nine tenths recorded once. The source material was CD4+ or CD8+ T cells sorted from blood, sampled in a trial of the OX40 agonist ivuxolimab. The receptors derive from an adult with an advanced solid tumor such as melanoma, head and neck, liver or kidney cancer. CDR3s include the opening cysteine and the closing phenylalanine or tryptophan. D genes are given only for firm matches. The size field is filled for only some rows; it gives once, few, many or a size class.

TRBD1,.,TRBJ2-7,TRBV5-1,CASSNRDSGYYEQYF,TGCGCCAGCAGCAACAGGGACAGCGGTTACTACGAGCAGTACTTC
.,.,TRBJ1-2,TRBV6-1,CASSEIFKGNYGYTF,TGTGCCAGCAGTGAAATATTTAAGGGTAACTATGGCTACACCTTC
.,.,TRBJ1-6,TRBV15,CATSREGPRDNPPLHF,TGTGCCACCAGCAGAGAGGGCCCCCGGGATAATCCACCCCTCCACTTT
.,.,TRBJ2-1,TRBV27,CASSFLGYEQFF,TGTGCCAGCAGTTTCCTAGGATATGAGCAGTTCTTC
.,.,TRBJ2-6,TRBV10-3,CAISESRDGPPGGANVLTF,TGTGCCATCAGTGAGTCTAGGGACGGACCACCTGGTGGGGCCAACGTCCTGACTTTC
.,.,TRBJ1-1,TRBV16,CASSQSRGNTEAFF,TGTGCCAGCAGCCAATCCAGGGGGAACACTGAAGCTTTCTTT
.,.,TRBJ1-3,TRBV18,CASSRGKESLGNTIYF,TGTGCCAGCTCACGTGGAAAAGAATCTCTTGGAAACACCATATATTTT
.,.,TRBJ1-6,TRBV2,CASMKIREKTNSPLHF,TGTGCCAGCATGAAGATCAGGGAAAAAACTAATTCACCCCTCCACTTT
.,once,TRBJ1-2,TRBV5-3,CARSLNQICGYTF,TGTGCCAGAAGCTTGAACCAGATCTGTGGCTACACCTTC
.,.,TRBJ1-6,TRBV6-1,CASKVGDGDNSPLHF,TGTGCCAGCAAGGTGGGGGACGGCGATAATTCACCCCTCCACTTT